This is a list of T cell receptor beta chains from one sample in a study of T cell repertoires and HLA-DP antigens. The protocol was immunoSEQ multiplex PCR, while the TCRdb copy is restricted to in-frame clones and leaves out a portion. The sample holds more than 90,000 clones, approximately 92% seen once. Their antigens are not known. The sample comprised CD4+ T cells from PBMCs. The receptors here all came from a woman younger than 30 in good health and CMV-seronegative. Each CDR3 is given with its conserved first and last residue. Each record gives: V gene, J gene, CDR3 length, D gene, clone size, CDR3 protein, CDR3 DNA. D genes are given only for firm matches. Only part of the rows carry a size: once, few, many, or a class if the clone is expanded.

>TRBV18|TRBJ2-1|15|.|.
CASSPPGGGRGEQFF
TGTGCCAGCTCACCGCCGGGTGGAGGTCGGGGTGAGCAGTTCTTC
>TRBV5-1|TRBJ2-1|14|TRBD2|.
CASSQGLAGGEQFF
TGCGCCAGCAGCCAGGGACTAGCGGGAGGCGAGCAGTTCTTC
>TRBV6-6|TRBJ1-3|15|TRBD1|.
CASSPRGQSGNTIYF
TGTGCCAGCAGCCCAAGGGGGCAGTCTGGAAACACCATATATTTT
>TRBV9|TRBJ2-5|16|TRBD2|.
CASSIGGGATQETQYF
TGTGCCAGCAGCATCGGCGGGGGAGCAACCCAAGAGACCCAGTACTTC
>TRBV11-2|TRBJ1-1|17|TRBD1|.
CASSSRGRQGGNTEAFF
TGTGCCAGCAGCTCCCGGGGTCGACAGGGGGGGAACACTGAAGCTTTCTTT
>TRBV18|TRBJ1-2|15|TRBD1|.
CASSAYRGLDYGYTF
TGTGCCAGCTCGGCATACAGGGGGCTGGACTATGGCTACACCTTC
>TRBV6-5|TRBJ2-4|16|.|.
CASSYSSGPGKNIQYF
TGTGCCAGCAGTTACTCGTCAGGGCCTGGCAAAAACATTCAGTACTTC
>TRBV27|TRBJ1-5|17|.|.
CASSLKARGDSNQPQHF
TGTGCCAGCAGTTTAAAGGCGCGAGGGGATAGCAATCAGCCCCAGCATTTT
>TRBV19|TRBJ1-1|16|.|.
CASSTPRGSSFTEAFF
TGTGCCAGTAGTACCCCTCGGGGGAGTAGTTTCACTGAAGCTTTCTTT
>TRBV28|TRBJ1-2|18|TRBD1|.
CASSLLVGVGQGNYGYTF
TGTGCCAGCAGTTTATTGGTGGGGGTTGGACAGGGAAACTATGGCTACACCTTC
>TRBV28|TRBJ1-3|16|.|.
CASSLSPGQPRNTIYF
TGTGCCAGCAGTTTATCCCCTGGGCAGCCGAGAAACACCATATATTTT
>TRBV18|TRBJ1-5|16|.|.
CASSPRLGPYNQPQHF
TGTGCCAGCTCACCAAGATTAGGGCCGTACAATCAGCCCCAGCATTTT
>TRBV2|TRBJ2-1|14|TRBD1|.
CAIHTGQVYNEQFF
TGTGCCATACATACGGGACAGGTCTACAATGAGCAGTTCTTC
>TRBV6-1|TRBJ2-1|16|TRBD1|.
CASSAFRDRGYNEQFF
TGTGCCAGCAGTGCCTTTCGGGACAGGGGATACAATGAGCAGTTCTTC
>TRBV7-2|TRBJ1-4|17|.|.
CASSFGSLRRTNEKLFF
TGTGCCAGCAGCTTTGGGTCCCTCAGGAGGACTAATGAAAAACTGTTTTTT
>TRBV5-4|TRBJ2-1|14|.|.
CASSPEGSYNEQFF
TGTGCCAGCAGCCCCGAGGGCTCCTACAATGAGCAGTTCTTC
>TRBV29-1|TRBJ2-1|12|.|few
CSVDHGGYEQFF
TGCAGCGTTGATCATGGGGGGTATGAGCAGTTCTTC
>TRBV19|TRBJ2-7|16|.|.
CASSIEFGGKAYEQYF
TGTGCCAGTAGTATAGAATTTGGCGGGAAAGCTTACGAGCAGTACTTC
>TRBV5-1|TRBJ2-5|13|.|once
CASSFRGSETQYF
TGCGCCAGCAGCTTTAGGGGTTCAGAGACCCAGTACTTC
>TRBV7-2|TRBJ1-2|15|.|.
CASSLVEGGHYGYTF
TGTGCCAGCAGCTTAGTGGAGGGGGGTCACTATGGCTACACCTTC
>TRBV5-8|TRBJ2-5|15|.|once
CASSLEAGVQETQYF
TGTGCCAGCAGCTTGGAGGCAGGAGTCCAAGAGACCCAGTACTTC
>TRBV5-1|TRBJ1-2|13|TRBD1|.
CASSWTGADGYTF
TGCGCCAGCAGCTGGACAGGGGCAGATGGCTACACCTTC
>TRBV30|TRBJ2-7|15|TRBD2|few
CAWSVGSGRAGEQYF
TGTGCCTGGAGTGTTGGCAGCGGGAGGGCGGGCGAGCAGTACTTC
>TRBV14|TRBJ2-3|16|TRBD2|.
CASSQLAGGRTDTQYF
TGTGCCAGCAGCCAGCTCGCGGGGGGGCGTACAGATACGCAGTATTTT
>TRBV10-3|TRBJ1-4|14|.|.
CAISEGTTNEKLFF
TGTGCCATCAGTGAGGGGACAACTAATGAAAAACTGTTTTTT
>TRBV6-1|TRBJ1-2|12|.|.
CASSVTGYGYTF
TGTGCCAGCAGTGTGACAGGCTATGGCTACACCTTC
>TRBV28|TRBJ1-2|13|TRBD1|once
CAIRGQGALGYTF
TGTGCCATTCGCGGACAGGGGGCTCTTGGCTACACCTTC
>TRBV7-2|TRBJ2-7|13|TRBD1|.
CASSSGRQGEQYF
TGTGCCAGCAGCTCCGGCCGACAGGGCGAGCAGTACTTC
>TRBV30|TRBJ2-7|14|.|.
CACTNSGKSYEQYF
TGTGCCTGTACCAATTCCGGGAAGTCCTACGAGCAGTACTTC
>TRBV20-1|TRBJ2-3|11|.|.
CSAREQGTQYF
TGCAGTGCTAGAGAACAGGGCACGCAGTATTTT
>TRBV15|TRBJ1-2|17|.|.
CATSARDGRIVFDGYTF
TGTGCCACCAGCGCCCGGGACGGGAGGATTGTTTTCGATGGCTACACCTTC
>TRBV18|TRBJ2-2|15|TRBD1|.
CASSPGTDHTGELFF
TGTGCCAGCTCACCTGGGACAGACCACACCGGGGAGCTGTTTTTT
>TRBV7-9|TRBJ2-1|15|.|.
CASSSTGVQDNEQFF
TGTGCCAGCAGCTCAACGGGAGTCCAAGACAATGAGCAGTTCTTC
>TRBV30|TRBJ2-5|13|.|.
CAWSASGIETQYF
TGTGCCTGGAGTGCGTCCGGGATTGAGACCCAGTACTTC
>TRBV6-6|TRBJ1-4|15|TRBD1|.
CASRGTGGPNEKLFF
TGTGCCAGCAGGGGGACAGGGGGCCCTAATGAAAAACTGTTTTTT
>TRBV30|TRBJ2-7|13|.|.
CAWTPGLPYEQYF
TGTGCCTGGACTCCGGGACTCCCCTACGAGCAGTACTTC
>TRBV9|TRBJ2-3|18|TRBD1|.
CASSVLPGTGSDTDTQYF
TGTGCCAGCAGCGTACTCCCCGGGACAGGGTCAGACACAGATACGCAGTATTTT
>TRBV27|TRBJ1-6|14|TRBD1|.
CASSPRQGDSPLHF
TGTGCCAGCAGTCCGAGACAGGGCGATTCACCCCTCCACTTT
>TRBV5-5|TRBJ2-7|15|.|.
CASSTGGPPPYEQYF
TGTGCCAGCAGCACCGGAGGGCCCCCGCCCTACGAGCAGTACTTC
>TRBV19|TRBJ2-5|15|TRBD2|.
CASSAGLAGRETQYF
TGTGCCAGTAGTGCCGGACTAGCGGGAAGGGAGACCCAGTACTTC
>TRBV27|TRBJ2-2|19|TRBD2|.
CASSPLVLAEYANTGELFF
TGTGCCAGCAGTCCCCTCGTCCTAGCGGAATATGCGAACACCGGGGAGCTGTTTTTT
>TRBV4-2|TRBJ1-4|15|.|.
CASSQVLETNEKLFF
TGTGCCAGCAGCCAAGTGCTCGAAACTAATGAAAAACTGTTTTTT
>TRBV5-1|TRBJ2-3|16|TRBD1|.
CASSLAGTGGTDTQYF
TGCGCCAGCAGCTTGGCCGGGACAGGGGGCACAGATACGCAGTATTTT
>TRBV10-3|TRBJ2-1|16|.|.
CAITKSGLSKGDEQFF
TGTGCCATCACCAAGAGCGGACTGTCTAAAGGCGATGAGCAGTTCTTC
>TRBV7-9|TRBJ2-1|15|TRBD2|.
CASSGGLAGVGEQFF
TGTGCCAGCAGCGGAGGACTAGCGGGAGTGGGTGAGCAGTTCTTC
>TRBV7-3|TRBJ2-7|15|.|.
CASSLTPGVAYEQYF
TGTGCCAGCAGCTTAACCCCGGGAGTAGCCTACGAGCAGTACTTC
>TRBV5-4|TRBJ1-4|15|TRBD1|.
CASSLRTGKNEKLFF
TGTGCCAGCAGCTTGAGGACAGGGAAAAATGAAAAACTGTTTTTT
>TRBV6-1|TRBJ1-3|17|TRBD1|.
CASSGRTGLNSGNTIYF
TGTGCCAGCAGTGGCCGGACAGGCCTTAACTCTGGAAACACCATATATTTT
>TRBV11-3|TRBJ2-2|14|.|.
CASSSGGSTGELFF
TGTGCCAGCAGCTCCGGAGGGAGCACCGGGGAGCTGTTTTTT
>TRBV2|TRBJ1-1|14|TRBD1|.
CASSKQGAFTEAFF
TGTGCCAGCAGTAAACAGGGGGCCTTCACTGAAGCTTTCTTT